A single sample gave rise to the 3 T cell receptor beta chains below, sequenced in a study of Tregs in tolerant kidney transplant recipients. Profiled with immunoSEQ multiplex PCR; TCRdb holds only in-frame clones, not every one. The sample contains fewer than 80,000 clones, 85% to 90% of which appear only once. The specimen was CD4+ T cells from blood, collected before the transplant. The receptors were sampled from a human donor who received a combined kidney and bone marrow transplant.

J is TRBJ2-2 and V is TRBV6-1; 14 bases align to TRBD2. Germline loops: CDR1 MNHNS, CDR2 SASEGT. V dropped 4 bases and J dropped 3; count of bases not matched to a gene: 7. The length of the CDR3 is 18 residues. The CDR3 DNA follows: TGTGCCAGCAGTGCGACTAGCGGGAGGGCCTTCCACACCGGGGAGCTGTTTTTT. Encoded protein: CASSATSGRAFHTGELFF.

The CDR3 DNA reads as TGTGCCAGCAGGAGGGGGGAGGGAGGGGATGAGCAGTTCTTC. Translated: CASRRGEGGDEQFF. The chain carries TRBV27 and TRBJ2-1; the D gene is possibly TRBD2 (7 bases). With 6 bases removed from V and 8 bases from J, the gap between germline ends came to 17 bases. Germline CDR1 reads MNHEY; CDR2 reads SMNVEV (reference sequence). The CDR3 totals 14 residues.

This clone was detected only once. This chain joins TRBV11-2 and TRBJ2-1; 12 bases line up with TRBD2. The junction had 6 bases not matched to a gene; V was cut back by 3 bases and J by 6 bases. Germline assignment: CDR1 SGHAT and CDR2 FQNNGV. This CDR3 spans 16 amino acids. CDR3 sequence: CASSFLAGGPTNEQFF. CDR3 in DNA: TGTGCCAGCAGCTTTCTAGCGGGAGGGCCAACCAATGAGCAGTTCTTC.